These 9 T cell receptor beta chains originate from one sample sequenced in a study of a mutant IDH1 vaccine in newly diagnosed glioma. Sequencing was performed with immunoSEQ multiplex PCR; in TCRdb, only in-frame clones are kept and a portion is missing. This sample carries some 51,000 clones, over 65% of them seen once, and the ten largest clones take 1.5% to 2%. Documented time point: baseline, week 1 (first vaccination visit). Treatment here: pre-vaccination baseline after standard-of-care therapy. The sequencing here drew on PBMCs, taken from a glioma patient treated with radiotherapy, temozolomide or both. The origin of the receptors is a woman between 40 and 55 years old with glioma.

J is TRBJ1-1 and V is TRBV7-9, with 7 bases matching TRBD1. The germline gives CDR1 SEHNR, CDR2 FQNEAQ (reference sequence). After removal of 3 bases from V and 0 bases from J, the junction contained 1 base not matched to a gene. The length of the CDR3 is 14 residues. CDR3 in DNA: TGTGCCAGCAGCTTGGGACAGATGAACACTGAAGCTTTCTTT. As protein: CASSLGQMNTEAFF.

J is TRBJ1-3 and V is TRBV7-8, with D possibly TRBD1 on 6 matching bases. The CDR3 sequence is 15 residues long. Germline values: CDR1 SGHVS, CDR2 FQNEAQ. V was cut by 1 base and J by 7 bases, with 14 bases left in between. The DNA for the CDR3 is TGTGCCAGCAGCTTAGTAGGGGGGGGACGGAACACCATATATTTT. As protein: CASSLVGGGRNTIYF.

This clone was seen a few times. The chain combines TRBV2 with TRBJ2-1; 13 nucleotides agree with TRBD2. Per the germline V gene, CDR1 is SNHLY and CDR2 is FYNNEI. The V segment lost 6 bases and the J segment 6 bases; nucleotides outside the gene matches: 2. The CDR3 has 14 amino acids. For the CDR3, the DNA is TGTGCCAGCAGGCGGACTAGCGGGGGCAATGAGCAGTTCTTC. It specifies CASRRTSGGNEQFF.

The chain employs TRBV10-3 and TRBJ1-2, with 10 bases fitting TRBD1. Looked up from germline, CDR1 is ENHRY and CDR2 is SYGVKD. V was pared by 0 bases and J by 5 bases, with 9 bases of the junction left unmatched. This CDR3 contains 17 residues. The CDR3, as DNA: TGTGCCATCAGTGAGTCCTCGGACAGGGGGTTTAGATATGGCTACACCTTC. The encoded protein is CAISESSDRGFRYGYTF.

This clone was detected a few times. The J gene is TRBJ1-5, the V gene TRBV18; maybe TRBD1 (5 bases). Germline values: CDR1 KGHSH, CDR2 LQKENI. V was pared by 2 bases and J by 2 bases, with 10 bases between. The CDR3 consists of 15 residues. This chain's CDR3 is CASSPLGTGNQPQHF. CDR3 nucleotides: TGTGCCAGCTCACCATTGGGGACTGGCAATCAGCCCCAGCATTTT.

This chain uses TRBV2 with TRBJ2-7; 8 nucleotides agree with TRBD1. The V segment lost 1 base and the J segment 9 bases; nucleotides outside the gene matches: 5. The germline gives CDR1 SNHLY, CDR2 FYNNEI. This CDR3 has 13 residues. DNA for the CDR3: TGTGCCAGCAGTGAAGACAGGGGGAAGGGGCAGTACTTC. The encoded protein is CASSEDRGKGQYF.

This chain uses TRBV5-1 with TRBJ1-1, with D tentatively TRBD1 (5 bases). This CDR3 comprises 13 residues. Trimming shortened V by 0 bases and J by 3 bases, and 6 bases separated the two germline ends. Germline V gives CDR1 SGHRS, CDR2 YFSETQ. This CDR3 reads CASSLVGDTEAFF. The DNA for the CDR3 is TGCGCCAGCAGCTTGGTAGGGGACACTGAAGCTTTCTTT.

CDR3 nucleotide sequence: TGTGCCAGCAGTCCTGACAGGGTCAATTCACCCCTCCACTTT. Translation: CASSPDRVNSPLHF. This chain connects TRBV6-5 to TRBJ1-6; 7 positions agree with TRBD1. Trimming cost V 5 bases and J 7 bases; bases outside gene matches: 5. Germline CDR1 and CDR2: MNHEY and SVGAGI. The CDR3 is made up of 14 amino acids.

CDR3 region: CAWSEGNKETQYF. CDR3 nucleotide sequence: TGTGCCTGGAGTGAGGGGAACAAAGAGACCCAGTACTTC. The chain has TRBV30 and TRBJ2-5; D possibly corresponds to TRBD1 (5 bases). There are 13 residues in the CDR3. V lost 1 base to trimming and J lost 3 bases, with 9 bases between them. Germline-derived CDR1 and CDR2 are GTSNPN and SVGIG (reference sequence).